This T cell receptor beta chain appears in the sequencing data of a study of blood T cells in healthy people across ages. About the study: There was about one barcoded beta molecule captured by template switching per two T cells.

The authors ran a second PCR of 7 to 11 cycles using a sample-barcoded 5' primer and a J-beta primer mix. Each cDNA was tagged by a template-switch adaptor containing 12 random nucleotides. One entry per CDR3 protein results from TCRdb running MiXCR on the 5' RACE reads. Here the sample spans almost 550,000 distinct CDR3 sequences, around 24% being singletons. Trimming pared 0 bases from V and 3 bases from J, leaving 15 bases between. Germline values: CDR1 SGHKS, CDR2 YYEKEE (reference sequence). This CDR3 comprises 16 residues. The same data also went into a second study, on T cells of mothers and their children. That publication notes: Sample barcodes plus 2-4 random nucleotides came from the M1S primer.

The sequencing input was blood. The chain carries TRBV5-5 and TRBJ1-2; D is uncertain. The clonotype originates from a boy between 5 and 17 years old in good health. The CDR3 protein is CASSLAASGEDYGYTF. DNA of the CDR3: TGTGCCAGCAGCTTGGCCGCCAGCGGAGAGGACTATGGCTACACCTTC. Filled out from reference TRBV5-5 and TRBJ1-2, the complete variable domain reads DAGVTQSPTHLIKTRGQQVTLRCSPISGHKSVSWYQQVLGQGPQFIFQYYEKEERGRGNFPDRFSARQFPNYSSELNVNALLLGDSALYLCASSLAASGEDYGYTFGSGTRLTVV.